Below are 23 T cell receptor beta chains sequenced from a single sample in a study of OX40 agonist ivuxolimab in advanced cancers. Measured with immunoSEQ multiplex PCR; TCRdb has only the in-frame clones, and not every one. Of tens of thousands of clones detected, around 77% appear once; the ten largest clones hold roughly 2.7%. The specimen comprised CD4+ or CD8+ T cells sorted from blood, sampled in a trial of the OX40 agonist ivuxolimab. Receptors were obtained from an adult with an advanced solid tumor such as melanoma, head and neck, liver or kidney cancer.

The J gene is TRBJ2-2, the V gene TRBV2; TRBD1 aligns across 9 bases. The CDR3 consists of 15 residues. Germline-derived CDR1 and CDR2 are SNHLY and FYNNEI. V dropped 6 bases and J dropped 2; count of bases not matched to a gene: 4. The CDR3 region is CASSGTGFNTGELFF. The CDR3 DNA is TGTGCCAGCAGCGGGACAGGGTTCAACACCGGGGAGCTGTTTTTT.

In DNA, the CDR3 is TGCGCCAGCAAGAGGACGGTGGACTCCTATAATTCACCCCTCCACTTT. Its translation is CASKRTVDSYNSPLHF. V usage is TRBV5-1 and J usage is TRBJ1-6, with D unclear. V gave up 6 bases and J gave up 0 bases, with 13 bases separating them. Germline V gives CDR1 SGHRS, CDR2 YFSETQ. The CDR3 has 16 amino acids.

V gene TRBV7-2 combines with J gene TRBJ2-3; tentatively, D is TRBD1 or TRBD2 (5 bases each). With 5 bases removed from V and 3 bases from J, the gap between germline ends came to 15 bases. The CDR3 is 15 residues long. Germline values: CDR1 SGHTA, CDR2 FQGNSA. The CDR3: CASSISGTMTDTQYF. CDR3 nucleotides: TGTGCCAGCAGCATTTCCGGGACGATGACAGATACGCAGTATTTT. The variable domain in full, completed from reference TRBV7-2 and TRBJ2-3, reads GAGVSQSPSNKVTEKGKDVELRCDPISGHTALYWYRQSLGQGLEFLIYFQGNSAPDKSGLPSDRFSAERTGGSVSTLTIQRTQQEDSAVYLCASSISGTMTDTQYFGPGTRLTVL.

The J gene is TRBJ1-5, the V gene TRBV28; 8 bases line up with TRBD1. CDR3 length: 14 residues. The trim removed 3 bases at V and 6 bases at J, leaving 4 bases unmatched. The germline gives CDR1 MDHEN, CDR2 SYDVKM. The CDR3 is CASSLQDRVQPQHF. The CDR3 DNA reads TGTGCCAGCAGTTTGCAGGACAGGGTTCAGCCCCAGCATTTT.

This clone appeared once. The chain joins TRBV10-1 to TRBJ2-3, with D tentatively TRBD1 (6 bases). Germline V lookup: CDR1 WNHNN, CDR2 SYGVQD (reference sequence). This CDR3 spans 13 amino acids. The V end was cut by 6 bases, the J end by 2 bases, with 9 bases between. The chain's CDR3 is CASRGDTTDTQYF. In nucleotides, the CDR3 is TGCGCCAGCAGGGGGGACACCACAGATACGCAGTATTTT.

This clone was seen more than once but under ten times. This chain links TRBV4-2 with TRBJ2-7, with 7 nucleotides matching TRBD2. V shed 0 bases, J shed 0 bases, and the junction held 5 bases outside the gene matches. From germline, CDR1 is LGHNA and CDR2 YNFKEQ. CDR3 length equals 16 residues. The CDR3 spells CASSQDPSGVSYEQYF. The CDR3 DNA sequence: TGTGCCAGCAGCCAAGATCCCAGCGGGGTCTCCTACGAGCAGTACTTC.

The V call is TRBV12-5, the J call TRBJ1-1, with TRBD1 matching over 8 bases. With V trimmed by 5 bases and J by 4 bases, 9 bases remained unmatched. CDR3 size: 15 residues. Per germline, CDR1 LGHNT and CDR2 FRNRAP. The CDR3 spells CASGPGPTGATEAFF. The CDR3 DNA reads TGTGCTAGTGGTCCGGGACCGACAGGGGCCACTGAAGCTTTCTTT.

The genes are TRBV4-1 and TRBJ1-2; 7 bases fit TRBD1. The CDR3 is 16 amino acids. Germline CDR1 and CDR2: MGHRA and YSYEKL. V lost 3 bases to trimming and J lost 6 bases; unmatched junction nucleotides: 13. CDR3: CASSHPGQAGGDGYTF. In DNA, the CDR3 is TGCGCCAGCAGCCATCCCGGACAGGCGGGGGGCGATGGCTACACCTTC.

The V and J genes are TRBV5-1 and TRBJ1-2; 12 nucleotides match TRBD1. The junction had 12 bases not matched to a gene; V was cut back by 7 bases and J by 5 bases. This CDR3 contains 16 residues. Per germline, CDR1 SGHRS and CDR2 YFSETQ. CDR3 sequence reads: CASGSGTGGAGYGYTF. The CDR3, as DNA: TGCGCCAGCGGATCCGGGACAGGGGGCGCTGGGTATGGCTACACCTTC.

The CDR3 region has the DNA TGCAGCGTCCAGGGGCCTGACACCGGGGAGCTGTTTTTT. Translated, it gives CSVQGPDTGELFF. This chain uses TRBV29-1 with TRBJ2-2, with a weak D call TRBD1 (6 bases). Germline loops: CDR1 SQVTM, CDR2 ANQGSEA. V gave up 6 bases and J gave up 3 bases, with 11 bases separating them. The CDR3 loop spans 13 amino acids.

This rearrangement joins TRBV2 to TRBJ1-3; D may be TRBD1 (5 bases). V lost 6 bases to trimming and J lost 0 bases, with 18 bases between them. Germline assignment: CDR1 SNHLY and CDR2 FYNNEI. CDR3 size: 17 residues. CDR3 in DNA: TGTGCCAGCAGATCGAAACTGACAGACAGCTCTGGAAACACCATATATTTT. Protein sequence: CASRSKLTDSSGNTIYF.

This clone was detected only a few times. J is TRBJ1-5 and V is TRBV19; 7 bases map to TRBD1. Germline-derived CDR1 and CDR2 are LNHDA and SQIVND (reference sequence). The CDR3 consists of 16 residues. The V gene end was trimmed by 7 bases and the J gene end by 7 bases; junction bases not matched to a gene: 16. CDR3 in amino acids: CASTTFRDSSLQPQHF. In DNA, the CDR3 is TGTGCCAGTACCACTTTTCGGGACAGTAGTTTGCAGCCCCAGCATTTT.

This chain joins TRBV5-1 and TRBJ2-3; 14 nucleotides match TRBD2. Trimming cost V 5 bases and J 5 bases; bases outside gene matches: 7. CDR1 is SGHRS and CDR2 is YFSETQ in the germline V gene. This CDR3 has 16 residues. CDR3 bases: TGCGCCAGCAGTCAGGGACTAGCGGGAGCCAAAGATACGCAGTATTTT. It yields the protein CASSQGLAGAKDTQYF.

V usage is TRBV7-9 and J usage is TRBJ2-2; D is ambiguous. Looked up from germline, CDR1 is SEHNR and CDR2 is FQNEAQ (reference sequence). Trimming shortened V by 5 bases and J by 1 base, and 11 bases separated the two germline ends. The CDR3 totals 15 residues. CDR3 DNA: TGTGCCAGCAGCCCCGCCACTTGGAACACCGGGGAGCTGTTTTTT. This gives the protein CASSPATWNTGELFF.

V gene TRBV7-2 combines with J gene TRBJ2-3; 8 bases agree with TRBD1. The junction had 4 bases not matched to a gene; V was cut back by 5 bases and J by 3 bases. Germline CDR1 reads SGHTA; CDR2 reads FQGNSA. The CDR3 runs to 14 residues. CDR3 protein: CASSPDRATDTQYF. The CDR3, as DNA: TGTGCCAGCAGCCCGGACAGGGCTACAGATACGCAGTATTTT.

V usage is TRBV6-1 and J usage is TRBJ1-5; D gene unclear. CDR1 is MNHNS and CDR2 is SASEGT in the germline V gene. V was cut by 8 bases and J by 3 bases, with 8 bases left in between. The CDR3 contains 12 residues. The CDR3 is CASCRLNQPQHF. The CDR3 DNA is TGTGCCAGCTGCAGACTCAATCAGCCCCAGCATTTT.

Note on this clone: The sample has other DNA sequences that encode this CDR3 too. The rearrangement joins TRBV5-1 to TRBJ1-2; TRBD1 might be the D (5 bases). The CDR3 has 13 residues. CDR1 and CDR2 from the germline V gene are SGHRS and YFSETQ. V lost 0 bases and J 7 bases, leaving 10 bases between the germline ends. This chain's CDR3 is CASSLDGAGGYTF. The CDR3, as DNA: TGCGCCAGCAGCTTGGACGGGGCGGGTGGCTACACCTTC.

V usage is TRBV11-2 and J usage is TRBJ2-3; D gene unclear. This CDR3 spans 15 amino acids. Trimming shortened V by 4 bases and J by 3 bases, and 14 bases separated the two germline ends. CDR1 and CDR2 (germline): SGHAT, FQNNGV. CDR3 amino acids: CASSSLWKETDTQYF. For the CDR3, the DNA is TGTGCCAGCAGCTCCCTTTGGAAGGAAACAGATACGCAGTATTTT.

The chain is built from TRBV5-1 and TRBJ1-2, with TRBD1 matching over 9 bases. J gave up 8 bases and V 4 bases, and 9 bases lay outside the gene matches. This CDR3 has 14 amino acids. From germline, CDR1 is SGHRS and CDR2 YFSETQ. The CDR3 protein is CASSLTGGEMGYTF. Here the CDR3 DNA reads TGCGCCAGCAGCCTTACAGGGGGCGAAATGGGCTACACCTTC.

The V call is TRBV19, the J call TRBJ1-1; 11 nucleotides match TRBD1. The CDR3 runs 13 residues. Germline-derived CDR1 and CDR2 are LNHDA and SQIVND (reference sequence). V shed 3 bases and J 7 bases; nucleotides not matched to a gene: 1. The chain's CDR3 is CASSIGTGGEAFF. As DNA, the CDR3 is TGTGCCAGTAGTATCGGGACAGGGGGTGAAGCTTTCTTT. Supplemented by reference TRBV19 and TRBJ1-1, the full variable domain reads DGGITQSPKYLFRKEGQNVTLSCEQNLNHDAMYWYRQDPGQGLRLIYYSQIVNDFQKGDIAEGYSVSREKKESFPLTVTSAQKNPTAFYLCASSIGTGGEAFFGQGTRLTVV.

This clone has only a few counts. A much larger clone is a single base away; this may be a read error. The rearrangement uses TRBV7-2 and TRBJ2-7; D gene uncertain. CDR1 and CDR2 (germline): SGHTA, FQGNSA. Trimming pared 3 bases from V and 4 bases from J, leaving 4 bases between. The CDR3 sequence is 11 residues long. CDR3 sequence: CASSFQYEQYF. The CDR3 bases are TGTGCCAGCAGCTTCCAATACGAGCAGTACTTC.

This rearrangement joins TRBV15 to TRBJ2-1, with 10 bases identical to TRBD2. This CDR3 is built from 16 residues. Germline trimming cut 1 base from V and 7 bases from J; bases unmatched to any gene: 7. Per the germline V gene, CDR1 is LNHNV and CDR2 is YYDKDF (reference sequence). CDR3 loop: CATSRVSGRRWNEQFF. The CDR3 nucleotides read TGTGCCACCAGCAGAGTTAGCGGGAGGAGGTGGAATGAGCAGTTCTTC.

The rearrangement joins TRBV4-2 to TRBJ2-7; D is uncertain. The CDR3 length is 14 residues. V lost 5 bases, J lost 3 bases, and 14 bases lay in between. Germline-derived CDR1 and CDR2 are LGHNA and YNFKEQ. The CDR3 nucleotides read TGTGCCAGCAGCTTGAAGGGTCTAGGCTACGAGCAGTACTTC. It codes for CASSLKGLGYEQYF.